The 18 T cell receptor beta chains listed next were all sequenced from one sample in a study of cytomegalovirus exposure and HLA in healthy donors. Profiling relied on immunoSEQ multiplex PCR, and the TCRdb table lists in-frame clones only, not all of them. The sample consists of about 250,000 clones, roughly 87% of them appearing once. Sequenced sample: PBMCs. These receptor sequences come from a man aged 18 to 29 in good health and CMV-seropositive.

This chain connects TRBV5-4 to TRBJ2-1, with 10 bases aligning to TRBD2. This CDR3 has 15 residues. V lost 4 bases and J lost 0; bases outside the gene matches: 1. CDR1 is SGHNT and CDR2 is YYREEE in the germline V gene (reference sequence). CDR3 bases: TGTGCCAGCAGCCCTAGCGGGAGCTCCTACAATGAGCAGTTCTTC. Amino acid sequence: CASSPSGSSYNEQFF.

This chain uses TRBV5-1 with TRBJ2-1; 7 bases map to TRBD1. CDR1 and CDR2 from the germline V gene are SGHRS and YFSETQ. The CDR3 length is 14 residues. V shed 3 bases and J 7 bases; nucleotides not matched to a gene: 7. CDR3 DNA: TGCGCCAGCAGCTCTCCAGAGGGGGCGAATGAGCAGTTCTTC. This codes for CASSSPEGANEQFF.

This clone came up once. The CDR3 protein is CASSFYGTSGNSEQFF. The CDR3 DNA is TGTGCCAGCAGCTTTTACGGGACTAGCGGGAACTCTGAGCAGTTCTTC. The V and J genes are TRBV11-3 and TRBJ2-1; 13 bases line up with TRBD2. CDR1 and CDR2 from the germline V gene are SGHNT and YENEEA. This CDR3 has 16 amino acids. Unmatched junction bases numbered 8, after V lost 3 bases and J lost 9 bases.

CDR3 sequence reads: CASSIRGTDTQYF. CDR3 DNA: TGTGCCAGCAGCATCCGCGGCACAGATACGCAGTATTTT. The rearrangement joins TRBV5-6 to TRBJ2-3; D call uncertain. Germline assignment: CDR1 SGHDT and CDR2 YYEEEE. Between the trimmed V and J ends, which lost 4 bases and 1 base, there was a span of 7 bases. This CDR3 comprises 13 residues.

This clone was observed a handful of times. The chain carries TRBV6-1 and TRBJ1-5, with 8 nucleotides matching TRBD1. The CDR3 extends over 16 amino acids. Germline V gives CDR1 MNHNS, CDR2 SASEGT. Losses at the gene ends were 4 bases for V and 2 bases for J; bases not matched to a gene: 7. CDR3 loop: CASSGQGWVGNQPQHF. The DNA of the CDR3 is TGTGCCAGCAGTGGACAGGGGTGGGTTGGCAATCAGCCCCAGCATTTT.

The chain combines TRBV29-1 with TRBJ2-7; a possible D gene is TRBD2 (7 bases). The CDR3 has 14 amino acids. CDR1 SQVTM and CDR2 ANQGSEA come from the germline V gene. V shed 7 bases and J shed 2 bases, with 18 bases lying between them. DNA for the CDR3: TGCAGCGACCCTACGGGGGGCCCTGCCTACGAGCAGTACTTC. Its translation: CSDPTGGPAYEQYF.

The genes are TRBV7-6 and TRBJ2-5, with D maybe TRBD2 (5 bases). This CDR3 contains 14 residues. The germline V gene encodes CDR1 SGHVS and CDR2 FNYEAQ. The V end lost 5 bases, the J end lost 4 bases, and 14 bases lay between the germline ends. For the CDR3, the DNA is TGTGCCAGCAGCCTCGTATCCGGAGGAGAGACCCAGTACTTC. Protein product: CASSLVSGGETQYF.

This sequence joins TRBV7-9 and TRBJ1-5; 10 bases line up with TRBD1. After removal of 3 bases from V and 3 bases from J, the junction contained 2 bases not matched to a gene. Looked up from germline, CDR1 is SEHNR and CDR2 is FQNEAQ (reference sequence). CDR3 length: 15 amino acids. In DNA form, the CDR3 reads TGTGCCAGCAGCTTCGGGACAGGGGCCAATCAGCCCCAGCATTTT. Encoded protein: CASSFGTGANQPQHF.

CDR3 coding DNA: TGTGCCAGCAGTATGGACAGGGGTGGAAACACCATATATTTT. Translated: CASSMDRGGNTIYF. The rearrangement links TRBV6-5 to TRBJ1-3, with 9 bases lining up with TRBD1. The germline V gene encodes CDR1 MNHEY and CDR2 SVGAGI. The CDR3 is made up of 14 amino acids. V lost 5 bases, J lost 3 bases, and 2 bases stayed unmatched.

The chain is built from TRBV6-5 and TRBJ1-5; D is uncertain. The V gene's germline CDR1 is MNHEY and CDR2 SVGAGI. V was shortened by 0 bases and J by 4 bases, with 4 bases between the two germline ends. The CDR3 is 13 amino acids. As DNA, the CDR3 is TGTGCCAGCAGTTACTCTGAGAATCAGCCCCAGCATTTT. It codes for CASSYSENQPQHF.

The CDR3 loop reads CASRVVIMNTEAFF. CDR3 DNA: TGTGCCAGCAGGGTGGTAATAATGAACACTGAAGCTTTCTTT. The rearrangement links TRBV6-5 to TRBJ1-1; D call uncertain. Trimming pared 6 bases from V and 0 bases from J, leaving 11 bases between. The CDR3 has 14 residues. CDR1 is MNHEY, CDR2 SVGAGI, per germline.

This chain links TRBV28 with TRBJ2-5, with D perhaps given as TRBD1 or TRBD2 (5 bases each). CDR1 MDHEN and CDR2 SYDVKM come from the germline V gene. V shed 6 bases and J shed 5 bases, with 19 bases lying between them. The CDR3 sequence is 15 residues long. CDR3 sequence (DNA): TGTGCCAGCAGGCGGCCGGGACCCTCTTCCGAGACCCAGTACTTC. Translation: CASRRPGPSSETQYF.

This clone was found once. The rearrangement joins TRBV19 to TRBJ1-2, with D tentatively TRBD1 (6 bases). This CDR3 has 14 residues. Trimming removed 6 bases from V and 3 bases from J, with 14 bases in between. Looked up from germline, CDR1 is LNHDA and CDR2 is SQIVND (reference sequence). This CDR3 is CASSIPTGDYGYTF. Here the CDR3 DNA reads TGTGCCAGTAGCATACCGACAGGAGACTATGGCTACACCTTC. The variable domain in full, completed from reference TRBV19 and TRBJ1-2, reads DGGITQSPKYLFRKEGQNVTLSCEQNLNHDAMYWYRQDPGQGLRLIYYSQIVNDFQKGDIAEGYSVSREKKESFPLTVTSAQKNPTAFYLCASSIPTGDYGYTFGSGTRLTVV.

The V call is TRBV5-5, the J call TRBJ1-2; 7 bases match TRBD1. Per the germline V gene, CDR1 is SGHKS and CDR2 is YYEKEE (reference sequence). J was trimmed by 4 bases and V by 2 bases; bases with no gene match: 11. The CDR3 is 16 amino acids. CDR3 nucleotide sequence: TGTGCCAGCAGCTTAGGGACAGTATTTTCTGGCTATGGCTACACCTTC. This gives the protein CASSLGTVFSGYGYTF.

The rearrangement uses TRBV18 and TRBJ2-7; 15 nucleotides line up with TRBD2. The germline V gene has CDR1 KGHSH and CDR2 LQKENI. V was pared by 6 bases and J by 3 bases, with 9 bases of the junction left unmatched. The CDR3 length is 17 residues. Written as DNA, the CDR3 is TGTGCCAGCTCTCAGGGACTAGCGGGAGGTGCGAACTACGAGCAGTACTTC. It yields the protein CASSQGLAGGANYEQYF.

This chain uses TRBV19 with TRBJ1-2; D perhaps matches TRBD1 (5 bases). Trimming left V 4 bases short and J 0 bases short, with 18 bases between. Per germline, CDR1 LNHDA and CDR2 SQIVND (reference sequence). The CDR3 has 17 amino acids. The CDR3 loop is CASSTRVSALANYGYTF. CDR3 DNA: TGTGCCAGTAGTACCAGGGTTTCGGCCTTAGCTAACTATGGCTACACCTTC. The variable domain in full, with the rest retrieved from reference TRBV19 and TRBJ1-2, is DGGITQSPKYLFRKEGQNVTLSCEQNLNHDAMYWYRQDPGQGLRLIYYSQIVNDFQKGDIAEGYSVSREKKESFPLTVTSAQKNPTAFYLCASSTRVSALANYGYTFGSGTRLTVV.

At least ten counts were recorded for this clone. The rearrangement joins TRBV7-2 to TRBJ2-3; 10 bases align to TRBD2. The ends lost 5 bases at V and 2 bases at J; junction bases unmatched: 4. Germline loops: CDR1 SGHTA, CDR2 FQGNSA. This CDR3 contains 15 residues. The DNA for the CDR3 is TGTGCCAGCAGCCGACTAGCGGGTCCCACAGATACGCAGTATTTT. Protein: CASSRLAGPTDTQYF.

The V gene is TRBV10-3, the J gene TRBJ2-1; no clear D gene. Germline-derived CDR1 and CDR2 are ENHRY and SYGVKD. The CDR3 extends over 13 amino acids. Trimming took off 1 base at V and 6 bases at J, with 7 bases between the two ends. This CDR3 reads CAISEFRGNEQFF. DNA for the CDR3: TGTGCCATCAGTGAGTTCCGCGGCAATGAGCAGTTCTTC.